This passage covers 22 T cell receptor beta chains from one sample sequenced in a study of blood T cell repertoires in COVID-19. Profiling relied on immunoSEQ multiplex PCR, and the TCRdb table lists in-frame clones only, not all of them. The table includes 52,000 or so clones, 84% detected once. Specimen: peripheral blood. Receptor source: a man in his fifties or sixties with acute or convalescent COVID-19.

The J gene is TRBJ1-6, the V gene TRBV6-5; 7 bases match TRBD1. CDR1 is MNHEY and CDR2 is SVGAGI in the germline V gene. With V trimmed by 0 bases and J by 6 bases, 2 bases remained unmatched. This CDR3 is 15 amino acids long. The CDR3, as DNA: TGTGCCAGCAGTTACTCGACAGGGCCTAATTCACCCCTCCACTTT. It codes for CASSYSTGPNSPLHF.

The J gene is TRBJ2-7, the V gene TRBV12-3 or TRBV12-4; a weak D match, TRBD2 (6 bases). Trimming shortened V by 2 bases and J by 4 bases, and 6 bases separated the two germline ends. The CDR3 consists of 12 residues. The CDR3 loop is CASSLRGYEQYF. In DNA, the CDR3 is TGTGCCAGCAGTTTACGGGGGTACGAGCAGTACTTC.

CDR3 amino acids: CASSLVRGRPEAFF. DNA of the CDR3: TGTGCCAGCAGCTTAGTAAGGGGGCGGCCTGAAGCTTTCTTT. This sequence joins TRBV11-2 and TRBJ1-1; TRBD1 matches at 7 bases. Germline CDR1 and CDR2: SGHAT and FQNNGV. V dropped 1 base and J dropped 6; count of bases not matched to a gene: 5. CDR3 length equals 14 residues.

The V gene is TRBV5-1, the J gene TRBJ2-7; TRBD2 matches 8 bases. This CDR3 spans 16 amino acids. V shed 4 bases and J 0 bases; nucleotides not matched to a gene: 9. Germline values: CDR1 SGHRS, CDR2 YFSETQ. CDR3 sequence (DNA): TGCGCCAGCAGCACTACCTCAGCGGGAGCCTCCTACGAGCAGTACTTC. It specifies CASSTTSAGASYEQYF. The full variable domain, its missing parts supplied by reference TRBV5-1 and TRBJ2-7, is KAGVTQTPRYLIKTRGQQVTLSCSPISGHRSVSWYQQTPGQGLQFLFEYFSETQRNKGNFPGRFSGRQFSNSRSEMNVSTLELGDSALYLCASSTTSAGASYEQYFGPGTRLTVT.

This sequence joins TRBV2 and TRBJ2-1; TRBD2 aligns across 14 bases. The CDR3 is 19 residues long. Germline V gene lookup returns CDR1 SNHLY and CDR2 FYNNEI. After removal of 8 bases from V and 8 bases from J, the junction contained 20 bases not matched to a gene. CDR3 in amino acids: CASASTETSGRAYLDEQFF. The CDR3 nucleotides are TGTGCCAGCGCGAGTACAGAGACTAGCGGGAGGGCCTATCTCGATGAGCAGTTCTTC.

This clone was seen only once. The chain combines TRBV6-1 with TRBJ1-2; TRBD1 matches 11 bases. With 2 bases clipped from V and 1 base from J, the junction kept 3 bases outside the gene matches. The CDR3 length is 16 residues. The germline V gene encodes CDR1 MNHNS and CDR2 SASEGT. The CDR3 is CASSEWGQGVNYGYTF. Here the CDR3 DNA reads TGTGCCAGCAGTGAATGGGGACAGGGGGTTAACTATGGCTACACCTTC.

This clone is medium-sized. The rearrangement links TRBV7-9 to TRBJ1-1, with unresolved D. Germline CDR1 is SEHNR and CDR2 is FQNEAQ (reference sequence). Trimming stripped 10 bases from V and 4 bases from J, with 13 bases between. The CDR3 has 12 residues. The CDR3 region is CATKEDPTEAFF. In nucleotides, the CDR3 is TGTGCCACCAAAGAGGATCCCACTGAAGCTTTCTTT.

The J gene is TRBJ2-7, the V gene TRBV9, with 10 bases matching TRBD2. The CDR3 has 15 residues. Trimming removed 4 bases from V and 7 bases from J; junction bases left unmatched: 11. Germline V gene data show CDR1 as SGDLS and CDR2 as YYNGEE. This chain's CDR3 is CASSTQAGGPGEQYF. CDR3 coding DNA: TGTGCCAGCAGCACCCAAGCGGGAGGGCCGGGGGAGCAGTACTTC.

The rearrangement joins TRBV15 to TRBJ1-1; the match to TRBD1 covers 8 bases. This CDR3 region has 18 residues. Germline V gene sequence: CDR1 LNHNV, CDR2 YYDKDF (reference sequence). With V trimmed by 1 base and J by 0 bases, 10 bases remained unmatched. The CDR3 loop reads CATSRGWGTGIMNTEAFF. DNA for the CDR3: TGTGCCACCAGCAGAGGTTGGGGGACAGGTATCATGAACACTGAAGCTTTCTTT.

The chain combines TRBV28 with TRBJ1-4; no clear D gene. CDR1 and CDR2 (germline): MDHEN, SYDVKM. The CDR3 loop spans 15 amino acids. V shed 11 bases and J shed 0 bases, with 16 bases lying between them. Here the CDR3 reads CALGGPGATNEKLFF. Here the CDR3 DNA reads TGTGCCCTGGGAGGGCCCGGAGCAACTAATGAAAAACTGTTTTTT.

V usage is TRBV19 and J usage is TRBJ1-6, with TRBD1 matching 7 bases. Germline loops: CDR1 LNHDA, CDR2 SQIVND (reference sequence). The CDR3 spans 15 residues. V lost 4 bases and J lost 4; bases outside the gene matches: 4. The CDR3 reads CASSRGTAYNSPLHF. In nucleotides, the CDR3 is TGTGCCAGTAGTAGGGGGACAGCTTATAATTCACCCCTCCACTTT.

The genes are TRBV2 and TRBJ2-5, with D perhaps matching TRBD1 (5 bases). Trimming pared 6 bases from V and 7 bases from J, leaving 12 bases between. The CDR3 totals 12 residues. The germline CDR1 and CDR2 sequences are SNHLY and FYNNEI. CDR3 sequence (DNA): TGTGCCAGCAGACCCGTCACAGGGACCCAGTACTTC. Translating it yields CASRPVTGTQYF.

V usage is TRBV19 and J usage is TRBJ2-3; D not resolved. Deletions cut 6 bases from V and 0 bases from J, with 7 bases between. Germline V gives CDR1 LNHDA, CDR2 SQIVND (reference sequence). This CDR3 comprises 13 residues. The CDR3 protein is CASRGRSTDTQYF. The DNA of the CDR3 is TGTGCCAGTAGGGGCCGGAGCACAGATACGCAGTATTTT. Combining the CDR3 with reference TRBV19 and TRBJ2-3 gives the whole variable domain DGGITQSPKYLFRKEGQNVTLSCEQNLNHDAMYWYRQDPGQGLRLIYYSQIVNDFQKGDIAEGYSVSREKKESFPLTVTSAQKNPTAFYLCASRGRSTDTQYFGPGTRLTVL.

The chain joins TRBV7-9 to TRBJ2-7, with 8 bases lining up with TRBD1. Germline lookup yields CDR1 SEHNR and CDR2 FQNEAQ (reference sequence). With V trimmed by 4 bases and J by 0 bases, 8 bases remained unmatched. This CDR3 is 16 amino acids long. The CDR3: CASSSSDRAHSYEQYF. As DNA, the CDR3 is TGTGCCAGCAGCTCCTCGGACAGGGCCCACTCCTACGAGCAGTACTTC.

The chain is built from TRBV11-2 and TRBJ2-6, with TRBD1 matching 9 bases. Germline values: CDR1 SGHAT, CDR2 FQNNGV. The trim removed 5 bases at V and 0 bases at J, leaving 8 bases unmatched. This CDR3 contains 18 residues. CDR3 nucleotide sequence: TGTGCCAGCAGCACCGCCGGGACAGGGAGCTCTGGGGCCAACGTCCTGACTTTC. Translated: CASSTAGTGSSGANVLTF.

This clone was picked up a small number of times. The chain employs TRBV9 and TRBJ2-3; no definite D call. The CDR3 length is 15 residues. CDR1 and CDR2 (germline): SGDLS, YYNGEE. V gave up 3 bases and J gave up 0 bases, with 11 bases separating them. The DNA of the CDR3 is TGTGCCAGCAGCGGGAGCGTTTCTAGCACAGATACGCAGTATTTT. Translation gives CASSGSVSSTDTQYF.

The chain recombines TRBV6-2 or TRBV6-3 with TRBJ1-6; tentatively, D is TRBD1 (6 bases). The ends were cut back, 6 bases at V and 8 bases at J, with 17 bases in the middle. CDR1 is MNHEY, CDR2 SVGEGT, per germline. This CDR3 has 15 residues. CDR3 DNA sequence: TGTGCCAGCAGCCGCGAGACAGGTGATCATTCACCCCTCCACTTT. Translation: CASSRETGDHSPLHF.

The genes are TRBV2 and TRBJ2-2; 9 bases fit TRBD1. The CDR3 is 15 amino acids. The germline CDR1 and CDR2 sequences are SNHLY and FYNNEI. The J segment lost 6 bases and the V segment lost 8 bases, leaving 10 bases of the junction unmatched. The CDR3 sequence: CASDRGQGHSGELFF. CDR3 coding DNA: TGTGCCAGCGACAGGGGACAGGGTCATTCCGGGGAGCTGTTTTTT.

This chain joins TRBV7-3 and TRBJ2-2; D is undetermined. The CDR3 runs to 13 residues. The V and J ends lost 4 bases and 6 bases respectively, with 9 bases between them. Germline V gene data show CDR1 as SGHTA and CDR2 as FQGTGA. The chain's CDR3 is CASSYSSAGELFF. CDR3 coding DNA: TGTGCCAGCAGCTACTCATCCGCCGGGGAGCTGTTTTTT.

The chain employs TRBV5-1 and TRBJ2-6; 9 bases line up with TRBD1. V shed 4 bases and J 0 bases; nucleotides not matched to a gene: 8. CDR1 is SGHRS, CDR2 YFSETQ, per germline. There are 18 residues in the CDR3. CDR3 loop: CASSEGQGISSGANVLTF. Here the CDR3 DNA reads TGCGCCAGCAGCGAGGGACAGGGAATTAGCTCTGGGGCCAACGTCCTGACTTTC.

This chain connects TRBV5-1 to TRBJ2-1, with TRBD2 matching 8 bases. The V segment lost 2 bases and the J segment 4 bases; nucleotides outside the gene matches: 2. This CDR3 has 14 residues. In germline, CDR1 is SGHRS, CDR2 YFSETQ. CDR3 in amino acids: CASSLAGVYNEQFF. The CDR3 coding sequence is TGCGCCAGCAGCTTAGCGGGGGTGTACAATGAGCAGTTCTTC.

V is TRBV4-1 and J is TRBJ1-1, with TRBD1 matching 8 bases. The CDR3 has 16 residues. Germline V lookup: CDR1 MGHRA, CDR2 YSYEKL. The V segment lost 3 bases and the J segment 3 bases; nucleotides outside the gene matches: 9. This CDR3 reads CASSQLGDRGYTEAFF. DNA for the CDR3: TGCGCCAGCAGCCAGCTAGGCGACAGGGGTTACACTGAAGCTTTCTTT.